A selection of T cell receptor beta chains follows, all from one sample in a study of cytomegalovirus exposure and HLA in healthy donors. Using immunoSEQ multiplex PCR, the repertoire was profiled, and TCRdb retains in-frame clones only, with some absent. The data hold about 120,000 clones, with roughly 80% observed a single time. Sequenced: PBMCs. The receptor source for this set is a man in his sixties in good health and CMV-seropositive. Both conserved end residues are part of each CDR3. A D gene is named only where the DNA matches it firmly. A row's size may be missing; if present it is once, few, many or a size class.

v_gene: TRBV27; d_gene: .; j_gene: TRBJ2-7; abundance: once; CDR3nt: TGTGCCAGCAGACAGGGCCCTCGCCCTTACGAGCAGTACTTC; CDR3aa: CASRQGPRPYEQYF
v_gene: TRBV19; d_gene: .; j_gene: TRBJ2-4; abundance: .; CDR3nt: TGTGCCAGTAGTATAGATCAACCAGTGAGCGGGGCCAAAAACATTCAGTACTTC; CDR3aa: CASSIDQPVSGAKNIQYF
v_gene: TRBV7-8; d_gene: .; j_gene: TRBJ2-3; abundance: .; CDR3nt: TGTGCCAGCAGCTTAGTTTCAGCGCCCACAGATACGCAGTATTTT; CDR3aa: CASSLVSAPTDTQYF
v_gene: TRBV18; d_gene: .; j_gene: TRBJ1-3; abundance: .; CDR3nt: TGTGCCAGCTCTTCCCAGGGCTTAGGAAACACCATATATTTT; CDR3aa: CASSSQGLGNTIYF
v_gene: TRBV2; d_gene: TRBD1; j_gene: TRBJ1-2; abundance: .; CDR3nt: TGTGCCAGCAGTGGGGGACAGGGGGGGGACTATGGCTACACCTTC; CDR3aa: CASSGGQGGDYGYTF
v_gene: TRBV5-1; d_gene: .; j_gene: TRBJ1-1; abundance: .; CDR3nt: TGCGCCAGCAGCTTTTCACAGACCGAAGCTTTCTTT; CDR3aa: CASSFSQTEAFF
v_gene: TRBV5-4; d_gene: .; j_gene: TRBJ2-2; abundance: once; CDR3nt: TGTGCCAGCAGCTTGGGGTCCGGGGGGCGCGTCACCGGGGAGCTGTTTTTT; CDR3aa: CASSLGSGGRVTGELFF
v_gene: TRBV9; d_gene: TRBD2; j_gene: TRBJ2-2; abundance: .; CDR3nt: TGTGCCAGCAGCGCCACCTTCCGGAGGACTAGCGAGCGCACCGGGGAGCTGTTTTTT; CDR3aa: CASSATFRRTSERTGELFF
v_gene: TRBV28; d_gene: TRBD1; j_gene: TRBJ1-3; abundance: .; CDR3nt: TGTGCCAGCAGTCCCCTTCCAGGGGGCGCGGGTTATGACACCATATATTTT; CDR3aa: CASSPLPGGAGYDTIYF
v_gene: TRBV6-6; d_gene: TRBD1; j_gene: TRBJ1-4; abundance: .; CDR3nt: TGTGCCAGCAGTTACTCGACAGGGAGTGAAAAACTGTTTTTT; CDR3aa: CASSYSTGSEKLFF
v_gene: TRBV5-5; d_gene: .; j_gene: TRBJ2-5; abundance: few; CDR3nt: TGTGCCAGCAGCTTGTCTAGACGGGGGGAGACCCAGTACTTC; CDR3aa: CASSLSRRGETQYF
v_gene: TRBV7-3; d_gene: .; j_gene: TRBJ2-3; abundance: .; CDR3nt: TGTGCCAGCAGCTCGGCAGGGGCGGATACGCAGTATTTT; CDR3aa: CASSSAGADTQYF
v_gene: TRBV7-9; d_gene: .; j_gene: TRBJ2-1; abundance: .; CDR3nt: TGTGCCAGCAGCTTATATCTCTCTCCCTACAATGAGCAGTTCTTC; CDR3aa: CASSLYLSPYNEQFF
v_gene: TRBV27; d_gene: TRBD2; j_gene: TRBJ2-5; abundance: .; CDR3nt: TGTGCCAGCAGTTTATCGAAGGGCCTAGCGGGAGGGCAACGACAAGAGACCCAGTACTTC; CDR3aa: CASSLSKGLAGGQRQETQYF
v_gene: TRBV10-1; d_gene: TRBD1; j_gene: TRBJ2-2; abundance: .; CDR3nt: TGCGCCAGCGGTCGGACAGGGAACACCGGGGAGCTGTTTTTT; CDR3aa: CASGRTGNTGELFF
v_gene: TRBV15; d_gene: TRBD1; j_gene: TRBJ2-1; abundance: .; CDR3nt: TGTGCCACCACCGGACAGGGGCTAAGCTCCTACAATGAGCAGTTCTTC; CDR3aa: CATTGQGLSSYNEQFF